The next 12 T cell receptor beta chains were all read from a single sample in a study of cytomegalovirus exposure and HLA in healthy donors. Vbeta (60) and Jbeta (13) primers were used in the PCR. Clones were sequenced by immunoSEQ multiplex PCR, and TCRdb holds only the in-frame ones, with some missing. This repertoire shows 150,000 or so clones, roughly 74% found once; its top ten account for about 8%. Material for sequencing was PBMCs. The receptors derive from a woman in her forties in good health and CMV-seropositive.

V gene TRBV6-5 combines with J gene TRBJ1-5; no clear D gene. This CDR3 is built from 15 residues. Trimming shortened V by 6 bases and J by 0 bases, and 12 bases separated the two germline ends. CDR1 and CDR2 (germline): MNHEY, SVGAGI. CDR3 sequence: CASSPGEASNQPQHF. The CDR3 DNA reads TGTGCCAGCAGCCCCGGGGAAGCTAGCAATCAGCCCCAGCATTTT.

The J gene is TRBJ2-5, the V gene TRBV4-1, with 8 bases that match TRBD2. Judging by the DNA end, TRBJ2-7 fits better; the J call may be wrong. Germline lookup yields CDR1 MGHRA and CDR2 YSYEKL. The CDR3 covers 16 residues. CDR3 in DNA: TGCGCCAGCAGCCCACTTGCGCTAGCGGGCATGTACGAGCAGTACTTC. This translates into CASSPLALAGMYEQYF.

This clone was picked up one time. This chain joins TRBV30 and TRBJ2-3, with 12 bases aligning to TRBD1. Per the germline V gene, CDR1 is GTSNPN and CDR2 is SVGIG (reference sequence). Trimming cost V 4 bases and J 1 base; bases outside gene matches: 6. This CDR3 contains 16 residues. This CDR3 reads CAWNTGTGGRTDTQYF. CDR3 bases: TGTGCCTGGAATACCGGGACAGGGGGCCGCACAGATACGCAGTATTTT.

V gene TRBV28 combines with J gene TRBJ1-2; 7 nucleotides agree with TRBD1. V shed 2 bases, J shed 6 bases, and the junction held 12 bases outside the gene matches. CDR1 MDHEN and CDR2 SYDVKM come from the germline V gene. This CDR3 has 16 amino acids. For the CDR3, the DNA is TGTGCCAGCAGTTTAACAGGGGCCACCCGCTGGGATGGCTACACCTTC. It is translated as CASSLTGATRWDGYTF.

This clone was detected only once. The genes are TRBV28 and TRBJ1-1; D is undetermined. The CDR3 runs 14 residues. From germline, CDR1 is MDHEN and CDR2 SYDVKM. The germline V and J ends were trimmed by 6 bases and 0 bases, with 11 bases remaining between them. CDR3 sequence (DNA): TGTGCCAGCAGGCGCGCGGGAGTGAACACTGAAGCTTTCTTT. Amino acid sequence: CASRRAGVNTEAFF. Using reference TRBV28 and TRBJ1-1 for the parts outside the CDR3, the full variable domain is DVKVTQSSRYLVKRTGEKVFLECVQDMDHENMFWYRQDPGLGLRLIYFSYDVKMKEKGDIPEGYSVSREKKERFSLILESASTNQTSMYLCASRRAGVNTEAFFGQGTRLTVV.

V usage is TRBV9 and J usage is TRBJ1-4; no definite D call. Trimming took 0 bases from V and 8 from J, leaving 14 bases between them. Germline values: CDR1 SGDLS, CDR2 YYNGEE. The CDR3 has 15 residues. The CDR3 reads CASSVASTTQEKLFF. CDR3 nucleotide sequence: TGTGCCAGCAGCGTAGCCTCCACAACCCAGGAAAAACTGTTTTTT.

The gene calls are TRBV19 and TRBJ2-6, with D maybe TRBD2 (6 bases). The germline CDR1 and CDR2 sequences are LNHDA and SQIVND (reference sequence). The CDR3 runs 16 residues. Trimming removed 6 bases from V and 4 bases from J, with 16 bases in between. As DNA, the CDR3 is TGTGCCAGTAGCAAGGAGGGGACGAGCGGGGCCAACGTCCTGACTTTC. Amino acids: CASSKEGTSGANVLTF.

This clone was observed a few times. This chain connects TRBV19 to TRBJ2-2; D remains unclear. CDR1 and CDR2 (germline): LNHDA, SQIVND (reference sequence). V was cut by 5 bases and J by 5 bases, with 9 bases left in between. This CDR3 comprises 13 residues. The CDR3 loop is CASSWSRTGELFF. The CDR3 DNA is TGTGCCAGTAGTTGGAGCCGGACCGGGGAGCTGTTTTTT.

The table lists this clone with a few counts. V and J are TRBV25-1 and TRBJ1-1; perhaps TRBD1 as D (5 bases). Germline V CDR1 and CDR2: MGHDK, SYGVNS. This CDR3 is 12 amino acids long. V was shortened by 0 bases and J by 9 bases, with 8 bases between the two germline ends. The CDR3 coding sequence is TGTGCCAGCAGTGAATATAGGGGTAAAGCTTTCTTT. This encodes CASSEYRGKAFF. Filled out from reference TRBV25-1 and TRBJ1-1, the complete variable domain reads EADIYQTPRYLVIGTGKKITLECSQTMGHDKMYWYQQDPGMELHLIHYSYGVNSTEKGDLSSESTVSRIRTEHFPLTLESARPSHTSQYLCASSEYRGKAFFGQGTRLTVV.

The chain employs TRBV7-8 and TRBJ2-1, with D tentatively TRBD2 (5 bases). Germline lookup yields CDR1 SGHVS and CDR2 FQNEAQ. This CDR3 region has 16 residues. Trimming pared 1 base from V and 3 bases from J, leaving 13 bases between. CDR3 loop: CASSLVLGSLYNEQFF. The CDR3 DNA reads as TGTGCCAGCAGCTTAGTTTTGGGGAGCCTCTACAATGAGCAGTTCTTC.

The rearrangement uses TRBV27 and TRBJ2-3, with D hard to call. Germline V CDR1 and CDR2: MNHEY, SMNVEV (reference sequence). CDR3 size: 14 residues. V was pared by 5 bases and J by 1 base, with 10 bases between. The CDR3 loop reads CASSPSLGTDTQYF. CDR3 bases: TGTGCCAGCAGTCCCTCCTTAGGCACAGATACGCAGTATTTT.

The gene calls are TRBV10-2 and TRBJ2-3; TRBD1 might be the D (6 bases). Trimming cost V 0 bases and J 4 bases, with 14 bases left between them. This CDR3 spans 16 amino acids. CDR1 and CDR2 from the germline V gene are WSHSY and SAAADI. The CDR3 loop is CASSESKDRMADTQYF. In DNA form, the CDR3 reads TGCGCCAGCAGTGAGTCGAAGGACAGAATGGCAGATACGCAGTATTTT.